What follows is one TCR beta chain and its context. Measured with immunoSEQ multiplex PCR; TCRdb has only the in-frame clones, and not every one. The sample lists fewer than 500,000 clones, more than 85% occurring once. CDR1 is SGHTA and CDR2 is FQGTGA in the germline V gene. With 2 bases clipped from V and 7 bases from J, the junction kept 6 bases outside the gene matches. The CDR3 has 15 residues. This sample was included in a study of blood T cell repertoires in COVID-19. For the study at large: Both acute and convalescent COVID-19 samples were obtained from the United States, Italy and Spain. PBMCs, B-cell-depleted T cells, or T cells provided the cDNA or gDNA that made up the material.

The specimen sequenced was peripheral blood. J is TRBJ2-1 and V is TRBV7-3; TRBD1 matches at 9 bases. The TCR sequence derives from a woman under 40 with acute or convalescent COVID-19. The CDR3 loop reads CASSLWGQGGNEQFF. In DNA, the CDR3 is TGTGCCAGCAGCTTATGGGGACAGGGCGGTAATGAGCAGTTCTTC.